This passage covers 13 T cell receptor beta chains from one sample sequenced in a study of early T cells in non-severe SARS-CoV-2 infection. MiXCR, applied by TCRdb to the 5' RACE reads, yields one record per CDR3 protein. The table has almost 85,000 distinct CDR3 sequences, 9.5% to 13% seen once. Material for sequencing was whole blood. Receptors were obtained from an adult who was a healthcare worker with PCR-confirmed SARS-CoV-2 infection or an uninfected control (not recorded which).

The rearrangement uses TRBV5-1 and TRBJ2-3; D is unresolved. V was cut by 3 bases and J by 5 bases, with 13 bases left in between. The CDR3 is made up of 14 amino acids. CDR1 is SGHRS and CDR2 is YFSETQ in the germline V gene. The CDR3 loop is CASSSPEERDTQYF. The CDR3 DNA reads TGCGCCAGCAGCTCCCCTGAGGAACGAGATACGCAGTATTTT.

J is TRBJ2-1 and V is TRBV12-3 or TRBV12-4; unclear D gene. The CDR3 extends over 13 amino acids. Trimming pared 3 bases from V and 6 bases from J, leaving 9 bases between. The CDR3 DNA reads TGTGCCAGCAGTTTGAGGTTCGGCAATGAGCAGTTCTTC. Encoded protein: CASSLRFGNEQFF.

In its sample, this clonotype was seen a few times. This CDR3 is CATSTRPNPYEQYF. CDR3 nucleotide sequence: TGTGCCACCAGCACCCGACCAAACCCCTACGAGCAGTACTTC. This chain joins TRBV15 and TRBJ2-7, with D unclear. Germline values: CDR1 LNHNV, CDR2 YYDKDF (reference sequence). The V end was cut by 4 bases, the J end by 2 bases, with 12 bases between. The CDR3 consists of 14 residues.

This clonotype showed up just a few times. V gene TRBV7-9 combines with J gene TRBJ2-1; 9 bases match TRBD2. V gave up 3 bases and J gave up 8 bases; unmatched junction bases: 14. CDR1 SEHNR and CDR2 FQNEAQ come from the germline V gene (reference sequence). The CDR3 extends over 17 amino acids. Written as DNA, the CDR3 is TGTGCCAGCAGCTTGGGGCGGGGACTAGCCACTGGGGATGAGCAGTTCTTC. Translation gives CASSLGRGLATGDEQFF.

This chain connects TRBV24-1 to TRBJ2-1; D not resolved. The germline V gene encodes CDR1 KGHDR and CDR2 SFDVKD. The CDR3 length is 13 residues. Between the trimmed V and J ends, which lost 2 bases and 12 bases, there was a span of 13 bases. DNA of the CDR3: TGTGCCACCAGTGATTCCCTCGCCCCCAGGCAGTTCTTC. Translated, it gives CATSDSLAPRQFF.

This clonotype was detected a few times. V usage is TRBV4-2 and J usage is TRBJ2-7; maybe TRBD2 (5 bases). The CDR3 has 14 residues. From germline, CDR1 is LGHNA and CDR2 YNFKEQ. Trimming took off 0 bases at V and 3 bases at J, with 9 bases between the two ends. In DNA, the CDR3 is TGTGCCAGCAGCCAAGAGGGTGAGGGCTACGAGCAGTACTTC. It yields the protein CASSQEGEGYEQYF.

V gene TRBV30 combines with J gene TRBJ2-3; D unresolved. Per the germline V gene, CDR1 is GTSNPN and CDR2 is SVGIG (reference sequence). Trimming cost V 3 bases and J 0 bases, with 4 bases left between them. The CDR3 totals 12 residues. The CDR3 loop is CAWRSSTDTQYF. CDR3 bases: TGTGCCTGGAGATCGAGCACAGATACGCAGTATTTT.

This clonotype showed up just a few times. The genes are TRBV12-3 or TRBV12-4 and TRBJ2-3; possibly TRBD1 or TRBD2 for D (5 bases each). Trimming shortened V by 1 base and J by 0 bases, and 8 bases separated the two germline ends. CDR3 length: 15 amino acids. The CDR3 here is CASSLGGRSTDTQYF. In DNA, the CDR3 is TGTGCCAGCAGTTTAGGGGGACGGAGCACAGATACGCAGTATTTT.

This clonotype has a count of ten or more. The chain couples TRBV5-6 to TRBJ1-2; D is possibly TRBD1 (6 bases). Germline CDR1 and CDR2: SGHDT and YYEEEE. The length of the CDR3 is 15 residues. Trimming pared 4 bases from V and 4 bases from J, leaving 17 bases between. The CDR3, as DNA: TGTGCCAGCAGCGGCAGACGACAGGCGACCTATGGCTACACCTTC. Protein: CASSGRRQATYGYTF.

This clonotype was seen a few times. The CDR3 loop is CSARKAGLVAPNEQFF. The CDR3 DNA is TGCAGTGCTAGAAAGGCGGGACTAGTGGCCCCCAATGAGCAGTTCTTC. The V and J genes are TRBV20-1 and TRBJ2-1, with 8 positions matching TRBD2. The V gene's germline CDR1 is DFQATT and CDR2 SNEGSKA (reference sequence). With V trimmed by 2 bases and J by 6 bases, 12 bases remained unmatched. The CDR3 extends over 16 amino acids.

Ten or more counts support this clonotype. The chain has TRBV10-2 and TRBJ2-6; D might be TRBD2 (7 bases). CDR1 WSHSY and CDR2 SAAADI come from the germline V gene. V shed 2 bases and J shed 0 bases, with 11 bases lying between them. The CDR3 sequence is 17 residues long. The CDR3 loop is CASSETGTISGANVLTF. The DNA of the CDR3 is TGCGCCAGCAGTGAGACAGGGACTATCTCTGGGGCCAACGTCCTGACTTTC.

This clonotype was counted ten times or more. CDR3 region: CASSLMAREADTQYF. The DNA for the CDR3 is TGTGCCAGCAGCTTAATGGCCAGGGAGGCAGATACGCAGTATTTT. The chain is built from TRBV7-3 and TRBJ2-3; D is possibly TRBD2 (6 bases). With 1 base removed from V and 4 bases from J, the gap between germline ends came to 12 bases. Germline V gene sequence: CDR1 SGHTA, CDR2 FQGTGA. This CDR3 has 15 amino acids.

This chain links TRBV10-2 with TRBJ1-1; D may be TRBD1 (5 bases). Between the trimmed V and J ends, which lost 1 base and 3 bases, there was a span of 6 bases. Germline V gene lookup returns CDR1 WSHSY and CDR2 SAAADI. This CDR3 is built from 13 residues. DNA of the CDR3: TGCGCCAGCAGTGAGTTAGGGGACACTGAAGCTTTCTTT. Protein product: CASSELGDTEAFF.